The 14 T cell receptor beta chains below come from one sample, sequenced in a study of blood T cell repertoires in COVID-19. Sequenced by immunoSEQ multiplex PCR; TCRdb stores in-frame clones only, minus some. The data show around 150,000 clones, over 70% seen once. The sample comprised PBMCs or T cells enriched from blood (not recorded which). The source of these receptors is a woman aged 60-75 years who had recovered from COVID-19.

The chain recombines TRBV9 with TRBJ2-7, with D tentatively TRBD1 (7 bases). In germline, CDR1 is SGDLS, CDR2 YYNGEE. V lost 4 bases and J lost 2, with 13 bases in between. The length of the CDR3 is 14 residues. The chain's CDR3 is CASSPQGGPYEQYF. CDR3 in DNA: TGTGCCAGCAGCCCCCAGGGGGGCCCCTACGAGCAGTACTTC.

V is TRBV19 and J is TRBJ1-1; 11 bases fit TRBD1. Per the germline V gene, CDR1 is LNHDA and CDR2 is SQIVND (reference sequence). The CDR3 spans 16 residues. V dropped 4 bases and J dropped 5; count of bases not matched to a gene: 9. The CDR3 loop reads CASSRGTGGVQTEAFF. Written as DNA, the CDR3 is TGTGCCAGTAGTAGAGGGACAGGGGGTGTTCAAACTGAAGCTTTCTTT.

This chain connects TRBV5-4 to TRBJ2-3; possible D gene TRBD1, 7 bases. The length of the CDR3 is 14 residues. Per germline, CDR1 SGHNT and CDR2 YYREEE (reference sequence). Trimming removed 4 bases at V and 5 bases at J, with 14 bases between. CDR3 sequence: CASSLRQGGDTQYF. The CDR3 nucleotides are TGTGCCAGCAGCCTCAGACAGGGAGGAGATACGCAGTATTTT.

This clone was recorded a few times. The rearrangement links TRBV24-1 to TRBJ2-2, with D possibly matching TRBD2 (6 bases). CDR3 length: 15 residues. The V end was cut by 2 bases, the J end by 7 bases, with 13 bases between. In germline, CDR1 is KGHDR, CDR2 SFDVKD. The CDR3 DNA reads TGTGCCACCAGTGATTCCGGGAGTGGGGACGGGGAGCTGTTTTTT. Residues: CATSDSGSGDGELFF.

The V call is TRBV12-5, the J call TRBJ2-2; D is unresolved. The length of the CDR3 is 12 residues. V gave up 3 bases and J gave up 8 bases, with 7 bases separating them. Germline values: CDR1 LGHNT, CDR2 FRNRAP. CDR3 sequence: CASGFGSGELFF. Here the CDR3 DNA reads TGTGCTAGTGGTTTTGGCTCTGGGGAGCTGTTTTTT.

This clone was seen more than once but under ten times. The J gene is TRBJ2-1, the V gene TRBV19; unclear D gene. Deletions cut 1 base from V and 0 bases from J, with 7 bases between. CDR1 and CDR2 from the germline V gene are LNHDA and SQIVND (reference sequence). The CDR3 contains 15 residues. The chain's CDR3 is CASSIVTGSYNEQFF. DNA for the CDR3: TGTGCCAGTAGTATAGTTACGGGCTCCTACAATGAGCAGTTCTTC.

This clone was counted only a few times. The chain recombines TRBV2 with TRBJ1-4; 8 nucleotides align to TRBD1. Germline-derived CDR1 and CDR2 are SNHLY and FYNNEI. V gave up 1 base and J gave up 8 bases; unmatched junction bases: 3. The CDR3 is made up of 14 amino acids. The CDR3 loop reads CASSEGTGTEKLFF. Written as DNA, the CDR3 is TGTGCCAGCAGTGAAGGGACAGGGACCGAAAAACTGTTTTTT.

V gene TRBV28 combines with J gene TRBJ1-6; D possibly corresponds to TRBD1 (5 bases). V was cut by 2 bases and J by 7 bases, with 12 bases left in between. The CDR3 has 15 amino acids. CDR1 and CDR2 from the germline V gene are MDHEN and SYDVKM. The CDR3: CASSLGSGFNSPLHF. CDR3 coding DNA: TGTGCCAGCAGTTTAGGTTCAGGGTTCAATTCACCCCTCCACTTT.

The chain recombines TRBV6-5 with TRBJ2-2; TRBD1 is a possible D gene (5 bases). Germline assignment: CDR1 MNHEY and CDR2 SVGAGI. CDR3 size: 13 residues. Between the trimmed V and J ends, which lost 3 bases and 9 bases, there was a span of 11 bases. The CDR3 is CASSYIGVRELFF. In DNA form, the CDR3 reads TGTGCCAGCAGTTATATAGGGGTCCGGGAGCTGTTTTTT.

The chain couples TRBV18 to TRBJ2-5; a possible D gene is TRBD2 (6 bases). Germline V gene lookup returns CDR1 KGHSH and CDR2 LQKENI. The CDR3 runs 15 residues. V lost 3 bases to trimming and J lost 5 bases, with 16 bases between them. CDR3 sequence reads: CASSPMSGLQETQYF. Here the CDR3 DNA reads TGTGCCAGCTCACCTATGAGCGGGCTTCAGGAGACCCAGTACTTC.

This clone was recorded a few times. The CDR3: CASSLGVTVSNEKLFF. The CDR3 DNA sequence: TGTGCCAGCAGCTTAGGTGTAACAGTGTCTAATGAAAAACTGTTTTTT. V gene TRBV13 combines with J gene TRBJ1-4; no clear D. The CDR3 covers 16 residues. Per germline, CDR1 PRHDT and CDR2 FYEKMQ (reference sequence). The V gene lost 0 bases and the J gene lost 3 bases, with 11 bases spanning the gap.

This clone was detected a few times. The chain carries TRBV5-1 and TRBJ2-4, with TRBD1 matching over 7 bases. Losses at the gene ends were 0 bases for V and 8 bases for J; bases not matched to a gene: 14. Per the germline V gene, CDR1 is SGHRS and CDR2 is YFSETQ. The CDR3 is 17 residues long. DNA of the CDR3: TGCGCCAGCAGCTTGGGGTCAGGGGGTAACAGTCCAGACATTCAGTACTTC. Its translation: CASSLGSGGNSPDIQYF.

As DNA, the CDR3 is TGTGCCAGCAGCGCCCCGACAGATGAAAAACTGTTTTTT. It yields the protein CASSAPTDEKLFF. The chain uses TRBV9 and TRBJ1-4; TRBD1 is a possible D gene (5 bases). Trimming pared 3 bases from V and 6 bases from J, leaving 9 bases between. The CDR3 spans 13 residues. Germline CDR1 and CDR2: SGDLS and YYNGEE.

The CDR3 loop reads CATRADQPQHF. In nucleotides, the CDR3 is TGCGCCACCCGAGCGGATCAGCCCCAGCATTTT. The V and J genes are TRBV5-1 and TRBJ1-5; D gene uncertain. From germline, CDR1 is SGHRS and CDR2 YFSETQ. Trimming removed 9 bases from V and 5 bases from J, with 9 bases in between. The CDR3 is 11 amino acids.